This TCR beta chain was documented in a study of T cells after yellow fever vaccination. TCRdb processed the 5' RACE reads anew with MiXCR; each CDR3 protein has one entry. Among 300,000 to 400,000 distinct CDR3 sequences, 8.5% to 10% were seen once, and the ten largest hold roughly 18%. Study findings and constraints: Re-detected after boosting: most primary clones, approximately 97% of CD4 and 88% of CD8. The CD4 and CD8 compartments had a small share of their clonotypes in common. Researchers cautioned that FACS-sorted repertoires could harbor abundant clonotypes contaminating from the bulk population. Although the secondary response was weaker, it peaked faster, at day 5 versus 15.

CDR3 length: 18 residues. Germline CDR1 reads SGHVS; CDR2 reads FNYEAQ. With 6 bases clipped from V and 0 bases from J, the junction kept 6 bases outside the gene matches. At least ten counts were recorded for this clonotype. Its antigen remains unidentified. The chain couples TRBV7-6 to TRBJ2-3; 16 bases fit TRBD2. The source material was PBMCs, sampled on the day of the first yellow fever vaccination. The receptor was derived from a man aged 18 to 30 who received the YFV17D yellow fever vaccine. This chain's CDR3 is CASSLPGLAGGSTDTQYF. CDR3 DNA sequence: TGTGCCAGCAGTCTCCCGGGACTAGCGGGGGGGAGCACAGATACGCAGTATTTT.